This T cell receptor beta chain came from a study of cytomegalovirus exposure and HLA in healthy donors. V was shortened by 6 bases and J by 4 bases, with 9 bases between the two germline ends. CDR3 length: 13 residues. CDR1 and CDR2 (germline): MNHEY, SMNVEV (reference sequence). A multiplex PCR was run with 60 Vbeta primers and 13 Jbeta primers. Here immunoSEQ multiplex PCR was the method, and the copy in TCRdb shows in-frame clones only, minus some. The table records about 160,000 clones, 79% of them present only once. Concerning this clone itself: Antigen unknown.

Study conclusions and caveats: Analysis performed later found about 18,000 TCR beta sequences associated with HLA alleles at 0.05 false discovery rate.

What was sequenced was PBMCs. The origin of this receptor is a man in his forties in good health and CMV-seronegative. The chain has TRBV27 and TRBJ2-2; TRBD2 is a possible D gene (5 bases). The CDR3 sequence: CASSGGSTGELFF. The CDR3 bases are TGTGCCAGCAGCGGAGGAAGCACCGGGGAGCTGTTTTTT.